These 8 T cell receptor beta chains share one sample of origin, sequenced in a study of Graves' ophthalmopathy and Graves' hyperthyroidism. For repertoire sequencing, the TCR beta CDR3 regions were amplified from RNA transcripts. RT-PCR in the first round used HTBI primers; a second-round multiplex PCR followed. A single record per CDR3 protein comes from TCRdb applying MiXCR to the multiplex PCR reads. The table has 300,000 to 400,000 distinct CDR3 sequences, roughly a sixth seen once. Sequenced sample: peripheral blood. The receptors were sampled from an adult man with Graves' ophthalmopathy.

This clonotype came up a few times. A junction boundary mismatches the germline segment, possibly from a read error. The chain combines TRBV7-7 with TRBJ2-2; 11 nucleotides agree with TRBD1. Germline loops: CDR1 SSHAT, CDR2 FNYEAQ (reference sequence). This CDR3 contains 15 residues. The CDR3 nucleotides are TGTGCTAGCAGGCGGACAGGGGGCGCCGCCGGGGAGCTGTTTTTT. It yields the protein CASRRTGGAAGELFF.

In its sample, this clonotype was seen many times. This CDR3 is CASSLRDREDQPQHF. The DNA for the CDR3 is TGTGCCAGCAGTCTCCGGGACAGGGAGGATCAGCCCCAGCATTTT. The rearrangement links TRBV6-2 or TRBV6-3 to TRBJ1-5; 9 nucleotides agree with TRBD1. Germline CDR1 is MNHEY and CDR2 is SVGEGT. The CDR3 has 15 residues. Trimming removed 5 bases from V and 5 bases from J; junction bases left unmatched: 7.

The table lists this clonotype with many counts. The chain is built from TRBV5-1 and TRBJ1-1; D unclear. From germline, CDR1 is SGHRS and CDR2 YFSETQ. This CDR3 spans 14 amino acids. Trimming cost V 4 bases and J 0 bases, with 10 bases left between them. The CDR3 DNA is TGCGCCAGCAGCCAACAGACGGTGAACACTGAAGCTTTCTTT. Translated, it gives CASSQQTVNTEAFF.

In its sample, this clonotype was seen many times. The rearrangement uses TRBV19 and TRBJ1-6; D is uncertain. The CDR3 totals 14 residues. Looked up from germline, CDR1 is LNHDA and CDR2 is SQIVND (reference sequence). The V end was cut by 7 bases, the J end by 7 bases, with 14 bases between. CDR3 sequence reads: CASTATARNSPLHF. CDR3 in DNA: TGTGCCAGTACCGCCACTGCCCGGAATTCACCCCTCCACTTT.

This clonotype was counted many times. CDR3 coding DNA: TGTGCCAGCAGCCAAGGGGGACACGGCAGCTACGAGCAGTACTTC. It is translated as CASSQGGHGSYEQYF. The V gene is TRBV4-2, the J gene TRBJ2-7, with a weak D call TRBD1 (6 bases). Germline lookup yields CDR1 LGHNA and CDR2 YNFKEQ. Trimming pared 1 base from V and 3 bases from J, leaving 13 bases between. The CDR3 is 15 amino acids.

This clonotype was found many times. The J gene is TRBJ1-6, the V gene TRBV12-3 or TRBV12-4; a weak D match, TRBD1 (6 bases). Trimming pared 4 bases from V and 9 bases from J, leaving 16 bases between. The CDR3 sequence is 15 residues long. The CDR3 protein is CASSSTGSRVSPLHF. DNA of the CDR3: TGTGCCAGCAGTTCGACAGGTAGTAGGGTTTCACCCCTCCACTTT.

This clonotype was counted at least ten times. The chain uses TRBV11-2 and TRBJ2-7; TRBD1 aligns across 7 bases. Germline CDR1 SGHAT, CDR2 FQNNGV. V was clipped by 5 bases and J by 6 bases; unmatched bases: 10. CDR3 length: 14 amino acids. CDR3 in amino acids: CASSLDIRGLEQYF. In DNA form, the CDR3 reads TGTGCCAGCAGCCTGGACATTAGGGGGCTCGAGCAGTACTTC.

This clonotype was detected ten times or more. The chain recombines TRBV20-1 with TRBJ2-7; the D call may be TRBD1 or TRBD2 (6 bases each). Germline CDR1 DFQATT, CDR2 SNEGSKA (reference sequence). Trimming removed 4 bases at V and 4 bases at J, with 20 bases between. The CDR3 runs 15 residues. The chain's CDR3 is CSAKGGIANLYEQYF. As DNA, the CDR3 is TGCAGTGCTAAGGGGGGAATCGCTAATTTGTACGAGCAGTACTTC.